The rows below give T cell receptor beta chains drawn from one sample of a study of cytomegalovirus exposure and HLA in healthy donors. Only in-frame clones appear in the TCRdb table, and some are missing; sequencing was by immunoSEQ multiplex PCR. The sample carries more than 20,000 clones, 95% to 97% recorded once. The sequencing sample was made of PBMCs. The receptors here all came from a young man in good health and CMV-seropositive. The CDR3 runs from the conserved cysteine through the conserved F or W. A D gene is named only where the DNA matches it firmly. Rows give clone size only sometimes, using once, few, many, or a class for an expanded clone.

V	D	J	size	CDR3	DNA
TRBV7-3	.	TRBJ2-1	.	CASSLTGEQFF	TGTGCCAGCAGCTTAACGGGCGAGCAGTTCTTC
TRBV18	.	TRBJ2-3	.	CASSPGGDTQYF	TGTGCCAGCTCACCAGGGGGCGATACGCAGTATTTT
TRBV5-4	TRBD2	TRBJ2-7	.	CASSPEPTSSQQYF	TGTGCCAGCAGCCCGGAGCCGACTAGCTCCCAGCAGTACTTC
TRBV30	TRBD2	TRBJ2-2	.	CAWSAGANTGELFF	TGTGCCTGGAGCGCGGGAGCCAACACCGGGGAGCTGTTTTTT
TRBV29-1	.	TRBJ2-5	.	CSVQGLQETQYF	TGCAGCGTCCAGGGCCTCCAAGAGACCCAGTACTTC
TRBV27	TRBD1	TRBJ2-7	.	CASRPTGTGGYEQYF	TGTGCCAGCAGGCCAACCGGGACAGGGGGCTACGAGCAGTACTTC
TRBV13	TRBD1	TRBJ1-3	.	CASSMTGVGNTIYF	TGTGCCAGCAGCATGACAGGGGTCGGAAACACCATATATTTT
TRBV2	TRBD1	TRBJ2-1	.	CASSRQGIVNEQFF	TGTGCCAGCAGTAGACAGGGGATCGTCAATGAGCAGTTCTTC
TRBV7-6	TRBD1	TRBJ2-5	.	CASSLEPGGAETQYF	TGTGCCAGCAGCTTAGAGCCAGGGGGCGCGGAGACCCAGTACTTC
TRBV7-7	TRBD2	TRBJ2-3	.	CASSPRAAGGNTDTQYF	TGTGCTAGCAGCCCCAGAGCGGCGGGAGGTAACACAGATACGCAGTATTTT
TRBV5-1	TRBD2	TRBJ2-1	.	CASSSGLAGYNEQFF	TGCGCCAGCAGTTCAGGACTAGCGGGCTACAATGAGCAGTTCTTC
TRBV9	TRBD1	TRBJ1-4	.	CASSATGVGEKLFF	TGTGCCAGCAGCGCGACAGGGGTGGGTGAAAAACTGTTTTTT
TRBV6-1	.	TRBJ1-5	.	CASSEWGGARNQPQHF	TGTGCCAGCAGTGAATGGGGGGGGGCTCGCAATCAGCCCCAGCATTTT
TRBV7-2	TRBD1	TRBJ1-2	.	CASSLGQGRSYGYTF	TGTGCCAGCAGCTTAGGACAGGGGAGGAGCTATGGCTACACCTTC
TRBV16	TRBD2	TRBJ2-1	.	CASSQSLAGGYNEQFF	TGTGCCAGCAGCCAATCGCTAGCGGGAGGGTACAATGAGCAGTTCTTC
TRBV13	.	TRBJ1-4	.	CASSLFSGEKLFF	TGTGCCAGCAGCTTATTCTCGGGGGAAAAACTGTTTTTT
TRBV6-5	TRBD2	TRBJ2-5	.	CASQRGGVRETQYF	TGTGCCAGCCAACGGGGAGGGGTGAGGGAGACCCAGTACTTC
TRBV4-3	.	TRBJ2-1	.	CASSQGFGGQSSYNEQFF	TGCGCCAGCAGCCAAGGTTTTGGCGGGCAAAGCTCCTACAATGAGCAGTTCTTC
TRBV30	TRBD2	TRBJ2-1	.	CAWVSSGRGKQFF	TGTGCCTGGGTATCTAGCGGGAGGGGGAAGCAGTTCTTC
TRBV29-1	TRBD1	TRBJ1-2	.	CSSGQPANYGYTF	TGCAGCTCGGGACAGCCAGCTAACTATGGCTACACCTTC
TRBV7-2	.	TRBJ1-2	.	CASSLAGSGYTF	TGTGCCAGCAGCTTAGCAGGGAGCGGCTACACCTTC
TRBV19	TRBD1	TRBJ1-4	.	CASSRATGDHWVEKLFF	TGTGCCAGTAGTAGGGCGACAGGGGATCATTGGGTTGAAAAACTGTTTTTT
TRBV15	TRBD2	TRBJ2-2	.	CATSRTSGGFEGELFF	TGTGCCACCAGCAGGACTAGCGGGGGATTTGAAGGGGAGCTGTTTTTT
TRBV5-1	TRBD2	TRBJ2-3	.	CASSLRGLAGTDTQYF	TGCGCCAGCAGCTTACGAGGACTAGCGGGAACAGATACGCAGTATTTT
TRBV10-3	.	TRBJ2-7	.	CAITSGLGAYEQYF	TGTGCCATCACGTCCGGGCTCGGGGCCTACGAGCAGTACTTC
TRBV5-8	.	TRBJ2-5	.	CASDNGLSQETQYF	TGTGCCAGCGATAATGGACTCTCCCAAGAGACCCAGTACTTC
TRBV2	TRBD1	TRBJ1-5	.	CASRGTDEFEQYRQPQHF	TGTGCCAGCAGGGGGACAGATGAATTCGAACAATACCGTCAGCCCCAGCATTTT
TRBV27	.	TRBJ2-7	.	CASSMSRLRDRQYF	TGTGCCAGCAGTATGTCTAGATTACGGGATCGGCAGTACTTC
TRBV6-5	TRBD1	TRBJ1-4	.	CASSSDRGNEKLFF	TGTGCCAGCAGTTCCGACAGGGGCAATGAAAAACTGTTTTTT
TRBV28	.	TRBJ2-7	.	CASSSLQGRGLSYEQYF	TGTGCCAGCAGTTCTCTTCAGGGGCGGGGGCTCTCCTACGAGCAGTACTTC
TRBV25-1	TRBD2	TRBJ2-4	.	CASSEYTGGKNIQYF	TGTGCCAGCAGTGAATATACCGGGGGGAAAAACATTCAGTACTTC
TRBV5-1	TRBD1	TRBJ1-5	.	CASSLAPGGGQPQHF	TGCGCCAGCAGCTTGGCCCCAGGGGGAGGTCAGCCCCAGCATTTT
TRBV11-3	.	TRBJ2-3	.	CASSLDLTDTQYF	TGTGCCAGCAGCTTAGACCTCACAGATACGCAGTATTTT
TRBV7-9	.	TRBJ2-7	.	CASSLARPGVYEQYF	TGTGCCAGCAGCTTAGCGCGGCCGGGAGTCTACGAGCAGTACTTC
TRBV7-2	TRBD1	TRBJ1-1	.	CASSPDRGRTEAFF	TGTGCCAGCAGCCCCGACAGGGGCAGGACTGAAGCTTTCTTT
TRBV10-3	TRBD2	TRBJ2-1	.	CAISRDYRDYEQFF	TGTGCCATCAGCCGGGACTACCGAGACTATGAGCAGTTCTTC
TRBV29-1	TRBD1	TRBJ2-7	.	CSVIQGAYEQYF	TGCAGCGTTATACAGGGGGCCTACGAGCAGTACTTC
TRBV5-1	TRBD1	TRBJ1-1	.	CASSLRPGQGTEAFF	TGCGCCAGCAGCCTGAGGCCGGGACAGGGTACTGAAGCTTTCTTT
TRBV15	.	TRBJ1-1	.	CATSRLHSPMNTEAFF	TGTGCCACCAGCAGGTTACACAGCCCCATGAACACTGAAGCTTTCTTT
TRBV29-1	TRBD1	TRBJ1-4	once	CSATGGREKLFF	TGCAGCGCGACAGGGGGTCGTGAAAAACTGTTTTTT
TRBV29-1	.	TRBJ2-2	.	CSAREANTGELFF	TGCAGCGCTCGGGAAGCGAACACCGGGGAGCTGTTTTTT
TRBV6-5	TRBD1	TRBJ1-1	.	CASSYSTGVDTEAFF	TGTGCCAGCAGTTACTCGACAGGGGTGGACACTGAAGCTTTCTTT
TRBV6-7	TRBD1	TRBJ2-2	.	CASSGQGERRVGELFF	TGTGCCAGCAGCGGACAGGGGGAGAGGAGGGTCGGGGAGCTGTTTTTT
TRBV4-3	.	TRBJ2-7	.	CASPGRTYSYEQYF	TGCGCCAGCCCTGGTAGGACATACTCCTACGAGCAGTACTTC
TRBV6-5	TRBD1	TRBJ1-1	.	CASSPPGTENTEAFF	TGTGCCAGCAGTCCTCCCGGGACAGAAAACACTGAAGCTTTCTTT
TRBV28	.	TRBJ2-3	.	CASSPELARRDTQYF	TGTGCCAGCAGCCCTGAACTAGCACGGCGAGATACGCAGTATTTT
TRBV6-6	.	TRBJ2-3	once	CASSWAPDRDTQYF	TGTGCCAGCAGTTGGGCCCCCGACCGGGATACGCAGTATTTT
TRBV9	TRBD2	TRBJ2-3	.	CASSVGGTDTQYF	TGTGCCAGCAGCGTGGGGGGGACAGATACGCAGTATTTT
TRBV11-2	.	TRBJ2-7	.	CASSLWASGIYEQYF	TGTGCCAGCAGCCTTTGGGCTTCGGGGATCTACGAGCAGTACTTC
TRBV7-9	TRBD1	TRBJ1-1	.	CASSLTGVSAEAFF	TGTGCCAGCAGCTTAACAGGGGTTTCCGCTGAAGCTTTCTTT
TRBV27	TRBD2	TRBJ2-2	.	CASSLRSSGRTNTGLMFF	TGTGCCAGCAGTTTAAGGTCAAGCGGGAGAACGAACACCGGCCTGATGTTTTTT
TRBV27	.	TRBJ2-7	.	CASSLPGSYEQYF	TGTGCCAGCAGTTTACCGGGCTCCTACGAGCAGTACTTC
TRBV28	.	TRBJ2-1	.	CASSLRTRDEQFF	TGTGCCAGCAGTTTACGGACGCGGGACGAGCAGTTCTTC
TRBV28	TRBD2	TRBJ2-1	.	CASSSKTSGQYNEQFF	TGTGCCAGCAGTTCAAAGACTAGCGGGCAGTACAATGAGCAGTTCTTC